This TCR beta chain was captured by sequencing in a study of cytomegalovirus exposure and HLA in healthy donors. For the study at large: Researchers previously reported finding 100 million or so unique TCR beta sequences from 170 million or so T cells.

Germline V CDR1 and CDR2: MDHEN, SYDVKM. V lost 6 bases, J lost 9 bases, and 14 bases lay in between. CDR3 length equals 13 residues. Worth noting for this clone: What it binds is not known.

Study findings and constraints: The authors later linked a missense DCLRE1C variant to TCR beta V- and J-gene trimming.

60 Vbeta and 13 Jbeta primers were used in PCR. The method was immunoSEQ multiplex PCR; TCRdb's version includes in-frame clones alone and lacks a portion of them. The sample has 100,000 to 150,000 clones, about 80% seen once. The sequenced sample was PBMCs. The chain carries TRBV28 and TRBJ2-2, with D possibly TRBD2 on 5 matching bases. This receptor was obtained from a boy younger than 10 in good health and CMV-seronegative. CDR3 sequence (DNA): TGTGCCAGCAGGGACTCGACTACCTGGGAGCTGTTTTTT. This encodes CASRDSTTWELFF. The complete variable domain, with remaining parts taken from reference TRBV28 and TRBJ2-2, reads DVKVTQSSRYLVKRTGEKVFLECVQDMDHENMFWYRQDPGLGLRLIYFSYDVKMKEKGDIPEGYSVSREKKERFSLILESASTNQTSMYLCASRDSTTWELFFGEGSRLTVL.